A selection of T cell receptor beta chains follows, all from one sample in a study of post-analysis software for immune sequencing data. TCRdb reprocessed the PCR reads via MiXCR and lists one record per CDR3 protein. The sample carries roughly 600,000 distinct CDR3 sequences, roughly 45% recorded once. Sequencing used blood. The receptors derive from a girl aged 5-17 years with multiple sclerosis. Both conserved end residues are part of each CDR3. The D gene is left open where the match is weak. Rows give clone size only sometimes, using once, few, many, or a class for an expanded clone.

cdr3_aa cdr3_nt d_call j_call v_call clone_size
CSAREGTDRRKNEQFF TGCAGTGCTAGAGAAGGGACAGACAGGCGAAAAAATGAGCAGTTCTTC TRBD1 TRBJ2-1 TRBV20-1 -
CASSLPLSGQQFF TGTGCCAGCAGTTTACCCCTTAGCGGCCAGCAGTTCTTC - TRBJ2-1 TRBV12-3/TRBV12-4 -
CASSLDAYQETQYF TGTGCCAGCAGTTTAGATGCCTACCAAGAGACCCAGTACTTC - TRBJ2-5 TRBV12-3/TRBV12-4 -
CASGPYEQYF TGTGCCAGCGGACCTTACGAGCAGTACTTC - TRBJ2-7 TRBV7-9 -
CASSPGLNDLYNEQFF TGCGCCAGCAGCCCTGGACTTAACGACTTATACAATGAGCAGTTCTTC - TRBJ2-1 TRBV4-1 few
CSARRGAGQPQHF TGCAGTGCTAGGCGGGGGGCTGGGCAGCCCCAGCATTTT - TRBJ1-5 TRBV20-1 -
CSASPGTSGQETQYF TGCAGTGCTAGCCCCGGGACTAGCGGCCAAGAGACCCAGTACTTC TRBD2 TRBJ2-5 TRBV20-1 once
CASSLTGSEQYF TGTGCCAGCAGCTTGACAGGGAGCGAGCAGTACTTC TRBD1 TRBJ2-7 TRBV7-3 few
CSAKAGGPTDTQYF TGCAGTGCTAAAGCGGGGGGGCCTACAGATACGCAGTATTTT TRBD2 TRBJ2-3 TRBV20-1 -
CASSLGDRVEVDTEAFF TGTGCCAGCAGCTTAGGGGACAGGGTTGAGGTGGACACTGAAGCTTTCTTT TRBD1 TRBJ1-1 TRBV11-3 -
CASTQTGGTDTQYF TGTGCCAGCACCCAGACAGGGGGCACAGATACGCAGTATTTT TRBD1 TRBJ2-3 TRBV12-3/TRBV12-4 -
CSVESSTDGPDEQFF TGCAGCGTTGAATCGTCGACGGACGGGCCGGATGAGCAGTTCTTC - TRBJ2-1 TRBV29-1 -
CASPGDRRADTQYF TGTGCCAGCCCGGGGGACAGGAGGGCAGATACGCAGTATTTT TRBD1 TRBJ2-3 TRBV7-9 -
CASSLERSTDIYGYTF TGTGCCAGCAGCTTGGAAAGGTCAACTGACATCTATGGCTACACCTTC - TRBJ1-2 TRBV5-5 -
CATSDRTGGTEAFF TGTGCCACCAGTGACCGGACAGGGGGGACTGAAGCTTTCTTT TRBD1 TRBJ1-1 TRBV24-1 few
CASSAYLDTQYF TGTGCCAGCAGCGCCTACCTAGATACGCAGTATTTT - TRBJ2-3 TRBV9 few
CASSLAQIAPKNIQYF TGCGCCAGCAGCTTGGCCCAGATAGCCCCCAAAAACATTCAGTACTTC - TRBJ2-4 TRBV5-1 few
CSVEGSPGLSYNEQFF TGCAGCGTTGAAGGAAGTCCGGGACTGTCCTACAATGAGCAGTTCTTC - TRBJ2-1 TRBV29-1 few
CASSRGGRGLDYGYTF TGTGCCAGCAGCCGGGGGGGCAGGGGGCTGGACTATGGCTACACCTTC TRBD1 TRBJ1-2 TRBV7-2 few
CASSSRGDPEGYTF TGTGCCAGCAGTTCCCGGGGGGACCCGGAGGGCTACACCTTC - TRBJ1-2 TRBV12-3/TRBV12-4 -
CASSPGGGPQYF TGTGCCAGCAGCCCAGGCGGGGGCCCACAGTATTTT - TRBJ2-3 TRBV12-3/TRBV12-4 once
CATSDFGPVSEAFF TGTGCCACCAGTGATTTCGGTCCCGTAAGCGAAGCTTTCTTT - TRBJ1-1 TRBV24-1 few
CASSPDRVFETQYF TGTGCCAGCAGCCCCGACAGGGTGTTTGAGACCCAGTACTTC TRBD1 TRBJ2-5 TRBV28 -
CAISESLPGLAGGRDEQFF TGTGCCATCAGTGAGTCGCTCCCGGGACTAGCGGGGGGAAGAGATGAGCAGTTCTTC TRBD2 TRBJ2-1 TRBV10-3 -
CASSPSWQRLPDTQYF TGTGCCAGCAGCCCCTCCTGGCAACGTTTGCCAGATACGCAGTATTTT - TRBJ2-3 TRBV7-8 -
CSASGTGQTYEQYF TGCAGTGCTAGTGGGACTGGACAAACCTACGAGCAGTACTTC - TRBJ2-7 TRBV20-1 -
CASSYSTEGNQPQHF TGTGCCAGCAGTTATTCGACAGAGGGCAATCAGCCCCAGCATTTT - TRBJ1-5 TRBV6-6 -
CASSLAASGTYNEQFF TGTGCCAGCAGCTTAGCGGCTAGCGGGACCTACAATGAGCAGTTCTTC TRBD2 TRBJ2-1 TRBV7-8 few
CASSHSRTSGGTSYEQYF TGCGCCAGCAGCCACTCCCGGACTAGCGGGGGGACCTCCTACGAGCAGTACTTC TRBD2 TRBJ2-7 TRBV4-1 -
CSVVRQGGQETQYF TGCAGCGTTGTGCGACAGGGAGGTCAAGAGACCCAGTACTTC - TRBJ2-5 TRBV29-1 -
CASSQVGGRAFGGTQYF TGTGCCAGCAGCCAAGTCGGCGGGAGGGCCTTCGGCGGGACCCAGTACTTC TRBD2 TRBJ2-5 TRBV4-2 -
CASKEFGGALETQYF TGTGCCAGCAAGGAATTTGGAGGGGCCCTGGAGACCCAGTACTTC - TRBJ2-5 TRBV7-2 -
CASSLVTSETQYF TGTGCCAGCAGCTTAGTTACTAGCGAGACCCAGTACTTC - TRBJ2-5 TRBV11-2 few
CSTRGTDPYNEQYF TGCAGCACCCGTGGGACGGACCCCTACAATGAGCAGTACTTC - TRBJ2-7 TRBV29-1 -
CASSSDAPLWANVLTF TGCGCCAGCAGCTCCGACGCGCCTCTCTGGGCCAACGTCCTGACTTTC - TRBJ2-6 TRBV5-1 few
CSALTSWSDNEQFF TGCAGTGCTCTGACTAGCTGGAGCGACAATGAGCAGTTCTTC TRBD2 TRBJ2-1 TRBV20-1 -
CSASSSGAWNEQFF TGCAGTGCTAGTAGCAGCGGGGCTTGGAATGAGCAGTTCTTC TRBD2 TRBJ2-1 TRBV20-1 -
CSAGEPGYSNQPQHF TGCAGTGCTGGAGAGCCCGGGTATAGCAATCAGCCCCAGCATTTT - TRBJ1-5 TRBV20-1 -
CASSQVDMINYNEQFF TGCGCCAGCAGCCAAGTTGATATGATAAACTACAATGAGCAGTTCTTC - TRBJ2-1 TRBV4-1 -
CASSLDREAPRHF TGTGCCAGCAGCTTAGACAGGGAGGCACCCCGCCACTTT - TRBJ1-6 TRBV7-2 -
CSVAPTSGGSYNEQYF TGCAGCGTTGCCCCTACTAGCGGGGGAAGCTACAATGAGCAGTACTTC TRBD2 TRBJ2-7 TRBV29-1 -
CAISATQETQYF TGTGCCATCAGTGCGACACAAGAGACCCAGTACTTC - TRBJ2-5 TRBV10-3 few
CANSPGRGRSEAFF TGTGCCAACAGCCCGGGTCGCGGAAGATCTGAAGCTTTCTTT - TRBJ1-1 TRBV7-9 -
CASSQSPGTEVYGYTF TGTGCCAGCAGCCAAAGCCCCGGGACGGAGGTCTATGGCTACACCTTC - TRBJ1-2 TRBV7-9 few
CASSLEDPRGRYTF TGCGCCAGCAGCTTGGAGGACCCGAGGGGGCGCTACACCTTC TRBD1 TRBJ1-2 TRBV5-1 once
CASSLAGSDEQFF TGCGCCAGCAGCTTGGCAGGGTCCGATGAGCAGTTCTTC - TRBJ2-1 TRBV5-1 -
CASSQGSGRAGYEQYF TGCGCCAGCAGCCAAGGCAGCGGGAGGGCCGGATACGAGCAGTACTTC TRBD2 TRBJ2-7 TRBV4-1 few
CSGLTLGPGLANYGYTF TGCAGCGGCCTGACCCTCGGCCCCGGTCTGGCCAACTATGGCTACACCTTC - TRBJ1-2 TRBV29-1 few
CASSLTPPGAGANVLTF TGCGCCAGCAGCTTAACCCCGCCAGGGGCTGGGGCCAACGTCCTGACTTTC - TRBJ2-6 TRBV5-1 few
CASSLQGEHTQYF TGCGCCAGCAGCTTACAGGGGGAACATACGCAGTATTTT TRBD1 TRBJ2-3 TRBV5-1 -
CATGDSGTDTQYF TGTGCCACCGGGGACAGCGGCACAGATACGCAGTATTTT TRBD1 TRBJ2-3 TRBV10-3 few
CASSQEMAGNYGYTF TGTGCCAGCAGCCAAGAAATGGCGGGGAACTATGGCTACACCTTC - TRBJ1-2 TRBV3-1 few
CASSRTGRQETQYF TGTGCCAGCAGCCGGACAGGCCGCCAAGAGACCCAGTACTTC TRBD1 TRBJ2-5 TRBV12-3/TRBV12-4 few
CANHPGTGGDYTEAFF TGTGCCAACCATCCCGGGACAGGGGGAGATTACACTGAAGCTTTCTTT TRBD1 TRBJ1-1 TRBV12-3/TRBV12-4 -
CATSEGRTRVSSYNEQFF TGTGCCACCAGTGAGGGTAGGACTCGGGTTTCCTCCTACAATGAGCAGTTCTTC - TRBJ2-1 TRBV24-1 few
CASSLVLAREQYF TGTGCCAGCAGTTTAGTGCTAGCCCGGGAGCAGTACTTC - TRBJ2-7 TRBV12-3/TRBV12-4 once
CATSRDRLNYGYTF TGTGCCACCAGCAGAGACAGGTTGAACTATGGCTACACCTTC - TRBJ1-2 TRBV15 -